The count of the clone carrying this T cell receptor beta chain is one. Antigen specificity is unknown. The data stem from a study of OX40 agonist ivuxolimab in advanced cancers. Study-wide context: While on treatment, patients had intravenous ivuxolimab at 0.01 to 10 mg/kg every 2 weeks.

Produced via immunoSEQ multiplex PCR; TCRdb's table is partial and in-frame only. This repertoire shows 78,000 or so clones, 92% found once; its top ten account for about 0.42%. Samples were taken at baseline and on day 1 of cycles 4 and 7. CDR3 size: 16 residues. The germline gives CDR1 SGHNT, CDR2 YYREEE (reference sequence). With 3 bases clipped from V and 2 bases from J, the junction kept 5 bases outside the gene matches. General study findings and limits: There were, on average, more expanded clones in CD8+ T cells than in CD4+.

This clonotype originated in an adult with an advanced solid tumor such as melanoma, head and neck, liver or kidney cancer. This specimen consisted of CD4+ or CD8+ T cells sorted from blood, obtained in a trial of the OX40 agonist ivuxolimab. This chain uses TRBV5-4 with TRBJ2-7, with TRBD2 matching 13 bases. The CDR3 region is CASSSGGTSGAYEQYF. CDR3 coding DNA: TGTGCCAGCAGCTCCGGGGGGACTAGCGGGGCCTACGAGCAGTACTTC. Drawing the rest from reference TRBV5-4 and TRBJ2-7, the complete variable domain is ETGVTQSPTHLIKTRGQQVTLRCSSQSGHNTVSWYQQALGQGPQFIFQYYREEENGRGNFPPRFSGLQFPNYSSELNVNALELDDSALYLCASSSGGTSGAYEQYFGPGTRLTVT.